One T cell receptor (beta chain) is described in this entry. Reverse transcription of roughly 0.5 to 1 ug RNA was carried out with random hexamers. TCRdb re-called the immunoSEQ multiplex PCR reads through MiXCR, storing one row per CDR3 protein. The sample has roughly 76,000 distinct CDR3 sequences; approximately 95% are singletons. These data belong to a study of CD8 T cells in Susac syndrome. Diagnostic criteria defined recently for definite or probable disease were met by the Susac syndrome patients. Sequencing was done on a sample of CD8+ T cells from PBMCs. The TCR sequence derives from a human donor with Susac syndrome.

The DNA of the CDR3 is TGCGCCAGCAGCTTGGGTCTGGCTAGCGGAGCTTTCTACAATGAGCAGTTCTTC. This gives the protein CASSLGLASGAFYNEQFF. J is TRBJ2-1 and V is TRBV5-1, with 7 bases that match TRBD2. Per germline, CDR1 SGHRS and CDR2 YFSETQ. The CDR3 is 18 amino acids. Trimming took 0 bases from V and 3 from J; bases not matched to a gene: 12.